One and the same sample provided the 17 T cell receptor beta chains below, sequenced in a study of chemoradiotherapy in HPV16-positive cancers. TCRdb keeps only in-frame clones here, not all; method: immunoSEQ multiplex PCR. The sample lists roughly 34,000 clones; about 82% were seen once. The material was blood, obtained from a patient who underwent chemoradiotherapy. The receptors were gathered from a human donor with HPV-associated anogenital cancer.

The V call is TRBV5-1, the J call TRBJ2-5; TRBD2 agrees at 8 bases. Germline V gives CDR1 SGHRS, CDR2 YFSETQ. CDR3 length equals 19 residues. The junction had 21 bases not matched to a gene; V was cut back by 4 bases and J by 4 bases. The CDR3 region has the DNA TGCGCCAGCAGCCGGAAAGAATCGGGGGGGCTTTTGTTACGAGAGACCCAGTACTTC. Amino acid sequence: CASSRKESGGLLLRETQYF.

The rearrangement joins TRBV19 to TRBJ1-2, with TRBD1 identical over 9 bases. The trim removed 2 bases at V and 6 bases at J, leaving 16 bases unmatched. CDR3 length: 18 residues. Germline values: CDR1 LNHDA, CDR2 SQIVND (reference sequence). The CDR3 coding sequence is TGTGCCAGTAGTATAAGCCGGACAGGGGCCGGGTTGGTGGATGGCTACACCTTC. The encoded protein is CASSISRTGAGLVDGYTF.

This clone was seen only a few times. The chain combines TRBV9 with TRBJ2-1; the D gene is possibly TRBD1 (5 bases). The germline V and J ends were trimmed by 0 bases and 3 bases, with 7 bases remaining between them. The germline V gene encodes CDR1 SGDLS and CDR2 YYNGEE. The CDR3 extends over 14 amino acids. CDR3 protein: CASSVATGYNEQFF. CDR3 coding DNA: TGTGCCAGCAGCGTAGCTACAGGCTACAATGAGCAGTTCTTC.

There are a few counts of this clone. The chain recombines TRBV5-1 with TRBJ1-4, with no clear D. The CDR3 extends over 14 amino acids. Per germline, CDR1 SGHRS and CDR2 YFSETQ. Between the trimmed V and J ends, which lost 0 bases and 8 bases, there was a span of 11 bases. CDR3 nucleotides: TGCGCCAGCAGCTTGGACGGGGTTCAGGAAAAACTGTTTTTT. Its protein product is CASSLDGVQEKLFF. Together with reference TRBV5-1 and TRBJ1-4, the CDR3 gives the full variable domain: KAGVTQTPRYLIKTRGQQVTLSCSPISGHRSVSWYQQTPGQGLQFLFEYFSETQRNKGNFPGRFSGRQFSNSRSEMNVSTLELGDSALYLCASSLDGVQEKLFFGSGTQLSVL.

The rearrangement links TRBV5-1 to TRBJ1-1, with unresolved D. Germline loops: CDR1 SGHRS, CDR2 YFSETQ. The CDR3 has 13 residues. The V gene lost 1 base and the J gene lost 1 base, with 5 bases spanning the gap. The CDR3 sequence is CASSLFTNTEAFF. Here the CDR3 DNA reads TGCGCCAGCAGCTTGTTCACGAACACTGAAGCTTTCTTT.

Of note for this clone: The CDR3 ends on some other residue instead of the conserved phenylalanine or tryptophan, so this is likely a read error. It is unclear where the CDR3 begins or ends on the DNA, so no DNA is shown, and the CDR3 is as TCRdb lists it. V usage is TRBV6-5 and J usage is TRBJ2-4. The CDR3 has 8 amino acids, counting both end residues. Germline loops: CDR1 MNHEY, CDR2 SVGAGI. CDR3 protein: CASSYSKK.

The chain combines TRBV5-6 with TRBJ1-4; TRBD1 might be the D (6 bases). Germline CDR1 SGHDT, CDR2 YYEEEE. The CDR3 has 14 residues. V was shortened by 4 bases and J by 5 bases, with 12 bases between the two germline ends. The CDR3 region has the DNA TGTGCCAGCAGCGTTGGACAGCCCAATGAAAAACTGTTTTTT. Protein sequence: CASSVGQPNEKLFF.

This clone was found a few times. The chain uses TRBV18 and TRBJ2-1, with 10 positions matching TRBD2. In germline, CDR1 is KGHSH, CDR2 LQKENI. Germline trimming cut 3 bases from V and 2 bases from J; bases unmatched to any gene: 7. This CDR3 has 17 amino acids. The CDR3 sequence is CASSPRVAGGTYNEQFF. The CDR3 bases are TGTGCCAGCTCACCTAGGGTAGCGGGGGGAACCTACAATGAGCAGTTCTTC.

This chain links TRBV7-2 with TRBJ2-5; D unresolved. Trimming pared 4 bases from V and 4 bases from J, leaving 7 bases between. Per the germline V gene, CDR1 is SGHTA and CDR2 is FQGNSA. This CDR3 region has 12 residues. The CDR3 is CASSWGGETQYF. The CDR3 region has the DNA TGTGCCAGCAGCTGGGGTGGAGAGACCCAGTACTTC.

This rearrangement joins TRBV10-3 to TRBJ1-3; D remains ambiguous. The CDR3 loop spans 15 amino acids. V was shortened by 5 bases and J by 2 bases, with 13 bases between the two germline ends. CDR1 and CDR2 from the germline V gene are ENHRY and SYGVKD. CDR3 in amino acids: CAISFDRGTGNTIYF. As DNA, the CDR3 is TGTGCCATCAGTTTTGATCGCGGGACTGGAAACACCATATATTTT.

The table lists this clone with a count of one. The chain joins TRBV7-3 to TRBJ2-7; TRBD1 or TRBD2 may be the D gene (6 bases each). Germline CDR1 reads SGHTA; CDR2 reads FQGTGA. CDR3 size: 13 residues. V lost 5 bases and J lost 3, with 11 bases in between. The CDR3 is CASSAGGGYEQYF. In nucleotides, the CDR3 is TGTGCCAGCAGCGCCGGAGGGGGCTACGAGCAGTACTTC.

This chain uses TRBV13 with TRBJ2-7; 7 bases map to TRBD1. V lost 6 bases, J lost 5 bases, and 13 bases stayed unmatched. The CDR3 sequence is 15 residues long. The germline CDR1 and CDR2 sequences are PRHDT and FYEKMQ (reference sequence). The CDR3 nucleotides read TGTGCCAGCAGTTACTTGCCAGGGGGAAGCGACGAGCAGTACTTC. Protein product: CASSYLPGGSDEQYF.

V is TRBV5-1 and J is TRBJ1-1; no firm D call. The V and J ends lost 0 bases and 3 bases respectively, with 12 bases between them. Germline CDR1 and CDR2: SGHRS and YFSETQ. The CDR3 covers 15 residues. CDR3 residues: CASSLEPGKDTEAFF. The CDR3 nucleotides are TGCGCCAGCAGCTTGGAGCCGGGTAAGGACACTGAAGCTTTCTTT.

The rearrangement links TRBV7-2 to TRBJ2-3; no firm D call. Germline V gene data show CDR1 as SGHTA and CDR2 as FQGNSA. Trimming pared 4 bases from V and 2 bases from J, leaving 4 bases between. There are 12 residues in the CDR3. The CDR3 region has the DNA TGTGCCAGCAGCTCATTCACAGATACGCAGTATTTT. Translating it yields CASSSFTDTQYF.

V is TRBV5-1 and J is TRBJ2-6; a possible D gene is TRBD1 (7 bases). The CDR3 is 15 amino acids. Germline V gives CDR1 SGHRS, CDR2 YFSETQ. The V and J ends lost 6 bases and 0 bases respectively, with 10 bases between them. CDR3: CASTQGGSGANVLTF. The CDR3 region has the DNA TGCGCCAGCACCCAGGGGGGCTCTGGGGCCAACGTCCTGACTTTC.

The chain uses TRBV28 and TRBJ2-1; 11 nucleotides agree with TRBD1. The CDR3 is 16 amino acids. Trimming removed 6 bases from V and 4 bases from J; junction bases left unmatched: 8. Per germline, CDR1 MDHEN and CDR2 SYDVKM. CDR3 sequence: CASRISGTGGYNEQFF. CDR3 DNA sequence: TGTGCCAGCAGAATCTCCGGGACAGGGGGATACAATGAGCAGTTCTTC.

The CDR3 sequence: CASSLLGGEQYF. DNA for the CDR3: TGTGCCAGCAGCCTCCTGGGGGGCGAGCAGTACTTC. This chain uses TRBV7-9 with TRBJ2-7; weak D call: TRBD2 (6 bases). Germline CDR1 is SEHNR and CDR2 is FQNEAQ (reference sequence). This CDR3 contains 12 residues. Deletions cut 5 bases from V and 6 bases from J, with 11 bases between.